The clone carrying this T cell receptor (beta chain) was counted ten times or more. The data stem from a study of T-cell reconstitution after alpha-beta-depleted transplantation in children. The TCRbeta library was prepared with unique molecular identifiers. TCRdb re-called the PCR reads through MiXCR, storing one row per CDR3 protein. The sample has 200,000 to 300,000 distinct CDR3 sequences, approximately 12% seen once. The CDR3 totals 16 residues. Trimming pared 0 bases from V and 5 bases from J, leaving 16 bases between. Germline CDR1 reads LGHNA; CDR2 reads YSLEER. Sequenced here: PBMCs from the stem cell graft donor, sampled from the stem cell graft. The clonotype was recovered from a human donor who donated a stem cell graft to a child with acute lymphoblastic leukemia. The chain has TRBV4-3 and TRBJ2-5; D is possibly TRBD1 (8 bases). Here the CDR3 reads CASSQEIGQGGETQYF. CDR3 DNA: TGCGCCAGCAGCCAAGAAATCGGACAGGGAGGGGAGACCCAGTACTTC.